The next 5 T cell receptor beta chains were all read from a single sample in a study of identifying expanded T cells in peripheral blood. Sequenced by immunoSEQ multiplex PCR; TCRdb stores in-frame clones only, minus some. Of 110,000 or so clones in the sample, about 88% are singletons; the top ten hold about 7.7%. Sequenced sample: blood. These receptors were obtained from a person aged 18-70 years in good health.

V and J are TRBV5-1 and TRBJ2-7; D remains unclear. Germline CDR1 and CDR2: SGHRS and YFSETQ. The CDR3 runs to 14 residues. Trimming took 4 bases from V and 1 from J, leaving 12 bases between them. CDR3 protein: CASSERTASYEQYF. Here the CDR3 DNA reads TGCGCCAGCAGCGAACGGACGGCATCCTACGAGCAGTACTTC.

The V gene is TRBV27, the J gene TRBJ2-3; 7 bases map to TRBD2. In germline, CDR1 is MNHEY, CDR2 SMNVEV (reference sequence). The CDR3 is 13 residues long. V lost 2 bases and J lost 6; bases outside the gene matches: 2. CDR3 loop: CASSLMTSDTQYF. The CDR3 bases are TGTGCCAGCAGTTTAATGACTAGCGATACGCAGTATTTT.

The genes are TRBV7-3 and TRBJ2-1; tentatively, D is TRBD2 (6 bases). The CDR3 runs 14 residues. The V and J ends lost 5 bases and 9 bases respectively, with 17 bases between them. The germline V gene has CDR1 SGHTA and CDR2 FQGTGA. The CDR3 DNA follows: TGTGCCAGCAGCCCCGGGGGATTCGAGACTGAGCAGTTCTTC. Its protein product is CASSPGGFETEQFF.

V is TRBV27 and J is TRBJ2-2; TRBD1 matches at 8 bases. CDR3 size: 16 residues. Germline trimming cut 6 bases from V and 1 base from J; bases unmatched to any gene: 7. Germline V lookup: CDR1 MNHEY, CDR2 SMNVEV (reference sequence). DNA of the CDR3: TGTGCCAGCAGACCCTTACAGGGGGGGAACACCGGGGAGCTGTTTTTT. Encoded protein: CASRPLQGGNTGELFF.

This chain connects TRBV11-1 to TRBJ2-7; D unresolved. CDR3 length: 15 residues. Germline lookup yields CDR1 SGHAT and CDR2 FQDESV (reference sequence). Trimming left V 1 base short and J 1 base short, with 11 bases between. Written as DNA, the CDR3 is TGTGCCAGCAGCTTAGGGGCAGCCAGATCCTACGAGCAGTACTTC. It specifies CASSLGAARSYEQYF.